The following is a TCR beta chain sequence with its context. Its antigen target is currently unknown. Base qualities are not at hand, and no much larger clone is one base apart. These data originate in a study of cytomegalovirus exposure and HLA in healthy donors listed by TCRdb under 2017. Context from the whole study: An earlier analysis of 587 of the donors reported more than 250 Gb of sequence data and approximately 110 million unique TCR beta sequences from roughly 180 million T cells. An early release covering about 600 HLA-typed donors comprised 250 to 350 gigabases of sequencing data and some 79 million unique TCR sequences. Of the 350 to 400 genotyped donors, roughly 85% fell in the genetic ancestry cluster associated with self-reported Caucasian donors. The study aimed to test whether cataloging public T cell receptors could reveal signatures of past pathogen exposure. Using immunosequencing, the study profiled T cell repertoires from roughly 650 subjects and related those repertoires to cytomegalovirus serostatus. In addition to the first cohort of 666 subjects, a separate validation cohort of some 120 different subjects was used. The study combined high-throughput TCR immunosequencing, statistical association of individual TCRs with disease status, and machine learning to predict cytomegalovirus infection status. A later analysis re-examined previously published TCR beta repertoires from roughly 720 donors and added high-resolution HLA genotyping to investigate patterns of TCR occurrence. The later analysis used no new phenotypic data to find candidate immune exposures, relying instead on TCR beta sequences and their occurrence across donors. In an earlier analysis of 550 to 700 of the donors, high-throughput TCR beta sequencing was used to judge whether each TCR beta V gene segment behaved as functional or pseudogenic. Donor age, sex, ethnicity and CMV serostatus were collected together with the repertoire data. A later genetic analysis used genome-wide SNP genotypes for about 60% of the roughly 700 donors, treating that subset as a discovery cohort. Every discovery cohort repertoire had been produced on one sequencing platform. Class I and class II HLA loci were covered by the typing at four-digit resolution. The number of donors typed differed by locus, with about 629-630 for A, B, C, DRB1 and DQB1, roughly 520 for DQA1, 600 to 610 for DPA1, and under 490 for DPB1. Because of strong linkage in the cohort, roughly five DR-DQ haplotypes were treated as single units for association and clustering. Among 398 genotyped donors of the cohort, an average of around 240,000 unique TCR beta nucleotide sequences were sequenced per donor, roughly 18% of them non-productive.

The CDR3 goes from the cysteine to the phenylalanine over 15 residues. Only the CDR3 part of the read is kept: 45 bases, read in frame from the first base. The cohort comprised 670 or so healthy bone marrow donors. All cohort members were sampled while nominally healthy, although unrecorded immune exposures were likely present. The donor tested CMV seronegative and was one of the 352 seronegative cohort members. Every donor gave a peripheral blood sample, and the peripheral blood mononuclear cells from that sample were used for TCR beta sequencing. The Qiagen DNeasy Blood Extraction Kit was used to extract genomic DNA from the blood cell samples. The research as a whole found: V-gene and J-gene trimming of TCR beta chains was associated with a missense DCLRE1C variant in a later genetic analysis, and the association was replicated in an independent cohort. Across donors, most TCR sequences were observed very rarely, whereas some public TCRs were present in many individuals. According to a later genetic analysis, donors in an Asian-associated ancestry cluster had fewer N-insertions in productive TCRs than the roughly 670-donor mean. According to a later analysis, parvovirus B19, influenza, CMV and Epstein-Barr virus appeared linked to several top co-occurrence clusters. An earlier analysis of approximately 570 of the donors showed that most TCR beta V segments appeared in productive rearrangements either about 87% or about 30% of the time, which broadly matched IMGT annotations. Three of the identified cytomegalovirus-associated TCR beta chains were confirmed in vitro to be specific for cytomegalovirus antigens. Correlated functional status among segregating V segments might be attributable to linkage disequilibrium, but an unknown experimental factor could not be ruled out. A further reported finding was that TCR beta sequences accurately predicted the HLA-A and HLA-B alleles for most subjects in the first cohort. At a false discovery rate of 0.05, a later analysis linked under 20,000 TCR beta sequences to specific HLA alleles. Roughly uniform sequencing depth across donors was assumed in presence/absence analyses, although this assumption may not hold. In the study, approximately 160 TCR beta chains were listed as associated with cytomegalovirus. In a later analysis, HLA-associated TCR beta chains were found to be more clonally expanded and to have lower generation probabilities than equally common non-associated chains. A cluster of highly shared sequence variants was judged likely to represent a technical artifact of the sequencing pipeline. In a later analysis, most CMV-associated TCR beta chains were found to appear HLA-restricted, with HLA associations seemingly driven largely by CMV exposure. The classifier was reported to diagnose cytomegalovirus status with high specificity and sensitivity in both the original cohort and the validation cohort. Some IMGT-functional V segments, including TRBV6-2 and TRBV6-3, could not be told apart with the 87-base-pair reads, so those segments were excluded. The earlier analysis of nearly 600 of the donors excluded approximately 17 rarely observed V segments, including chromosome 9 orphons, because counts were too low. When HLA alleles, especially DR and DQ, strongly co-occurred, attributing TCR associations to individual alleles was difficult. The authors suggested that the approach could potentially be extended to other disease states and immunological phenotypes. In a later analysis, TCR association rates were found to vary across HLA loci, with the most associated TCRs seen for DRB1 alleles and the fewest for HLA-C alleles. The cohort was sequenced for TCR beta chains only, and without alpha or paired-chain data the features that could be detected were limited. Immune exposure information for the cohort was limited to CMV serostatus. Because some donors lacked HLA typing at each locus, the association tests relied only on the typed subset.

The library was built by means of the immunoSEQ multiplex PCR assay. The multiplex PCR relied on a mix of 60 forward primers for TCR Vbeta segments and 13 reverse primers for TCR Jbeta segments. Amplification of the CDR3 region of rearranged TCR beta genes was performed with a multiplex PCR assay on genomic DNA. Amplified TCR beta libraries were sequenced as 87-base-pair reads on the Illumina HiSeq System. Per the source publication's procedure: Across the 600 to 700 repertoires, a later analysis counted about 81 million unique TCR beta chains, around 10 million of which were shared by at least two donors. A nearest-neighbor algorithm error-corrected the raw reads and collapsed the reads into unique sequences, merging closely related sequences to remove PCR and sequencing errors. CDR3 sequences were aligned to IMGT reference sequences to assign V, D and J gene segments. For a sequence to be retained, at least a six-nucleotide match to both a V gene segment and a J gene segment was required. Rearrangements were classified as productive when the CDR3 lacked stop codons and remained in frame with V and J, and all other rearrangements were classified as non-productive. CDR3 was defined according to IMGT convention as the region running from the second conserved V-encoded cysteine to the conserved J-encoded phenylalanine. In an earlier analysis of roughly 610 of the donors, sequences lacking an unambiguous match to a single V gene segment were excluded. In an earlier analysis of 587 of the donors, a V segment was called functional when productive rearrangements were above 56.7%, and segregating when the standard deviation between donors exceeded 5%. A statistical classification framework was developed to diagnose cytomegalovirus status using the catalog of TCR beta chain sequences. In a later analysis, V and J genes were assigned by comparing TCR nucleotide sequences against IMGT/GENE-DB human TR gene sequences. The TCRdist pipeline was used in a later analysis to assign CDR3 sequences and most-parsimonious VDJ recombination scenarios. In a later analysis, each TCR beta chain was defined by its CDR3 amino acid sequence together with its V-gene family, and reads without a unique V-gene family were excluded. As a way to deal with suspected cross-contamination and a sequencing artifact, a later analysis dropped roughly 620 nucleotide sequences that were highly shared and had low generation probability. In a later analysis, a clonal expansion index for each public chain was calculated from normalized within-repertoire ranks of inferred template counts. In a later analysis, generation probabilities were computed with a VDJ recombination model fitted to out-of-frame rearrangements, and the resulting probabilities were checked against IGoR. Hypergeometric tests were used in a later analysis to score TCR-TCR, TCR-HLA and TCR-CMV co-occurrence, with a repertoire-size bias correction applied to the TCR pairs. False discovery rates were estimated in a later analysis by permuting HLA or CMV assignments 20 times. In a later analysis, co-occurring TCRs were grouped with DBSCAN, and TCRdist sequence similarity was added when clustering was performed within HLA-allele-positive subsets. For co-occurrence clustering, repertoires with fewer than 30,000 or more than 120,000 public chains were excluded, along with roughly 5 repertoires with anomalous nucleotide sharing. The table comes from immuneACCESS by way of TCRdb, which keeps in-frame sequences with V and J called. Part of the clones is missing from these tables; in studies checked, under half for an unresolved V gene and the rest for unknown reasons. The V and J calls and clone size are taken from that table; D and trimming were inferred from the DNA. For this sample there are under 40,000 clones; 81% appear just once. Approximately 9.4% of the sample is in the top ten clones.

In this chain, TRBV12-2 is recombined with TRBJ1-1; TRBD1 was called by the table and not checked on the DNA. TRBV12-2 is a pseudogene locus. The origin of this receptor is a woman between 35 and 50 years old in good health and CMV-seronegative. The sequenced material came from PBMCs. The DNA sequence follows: TGTGCAAGTCGCTTCCTACAGGGGCATGGTACTGAAGCTTTCTTT. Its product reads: CASRFLQGHGTEAFF.